One sample yielded the 8 T cell receptor beta chains listed below, sequenced in a study of T cell responses to AZD1222 COVID-19 vaccine. Assay: immunoSEQ multiplex PCR; the TCRdb copy retains only in-frame clones and omits some. The top ten clones hold around 7.6% of a sample with roughly 130,000 clones, roughly 89% of them seen once. The sequences come from peripheral blood, collected 28 days after the second dose of the MenACWY control vaccine. The receptors originated from an adult who received the MenACWY meningococcal vaccine as a control.

The chain joins TRBV12-3 or TRBV12-4 to TRBJ2-3, with a tentative D call TRBD2 (6 bases). The V gene lost 6 bases and the J gene lost 0 bases, with 7 bases spanning the gap. This CDR3 has 13 amino acids. For the CDR3, the DNA is TGTGCCAGCAGGGGGACTAGCACAGATACGCAGTATTTT. Protein sequence: CASRGTSTDTQYF.

V usage is TRBV14 and J usage is TRBJ2-1, with 10 nucleotides matching TRBD2. Trimming took 4 bases from V and 9 from J; bases not matched to a gene: 9. Germline lookup yields CDR1 SGHDN and CDR2 FVKESK. The CDR3 length is 15 residues. The CDR3 region is CASSPTAGGPSEQFF. The CDR3 DNA sequence: TGTGCCAGCAGCCCTACAGCGGGAGGGCCGAGTGAGCAGTTCTTC.

The rearrangement uses TRBV7-2 and TRBJ1-1; D not resolved. The germline V and J ends were trimmed by 5 bases and 5 bases, with 15 bases remaining between them. The CDR3 contains 14 residues. Germline lookup yields CDR1 SGHTA and CDR2 FQGNSA. The CDR3 protein is CASSGEVGRTEAFF. The CDR3 nucleotides are TGTGCCAGCAGCGGAGAGGTCGGAAGGACTGAAGCTTTCTTT.

V usage is TRBV19 and J usage is TRBJ1-6; possible D gene TRBD1, 5 bases. The CDR3 consists of 14 residues. CDR1 LNHDA and CDR2 SQIVND come from the germline V gene (reference sequence). V lost 3 bases and J lost 10, with 13 bases in between. The CDR3 here is CASSITQGRSPLHF. CDR3 bases: TGTGCCAGTAGTATTACGCAGGGACGGTCACCCCTCCACTTT.

A remark on this clone: Distinct nucleotide sequences in the sample also encode this CDR3. This chain joins TRBV7-2 and TRBJ2-1; D remains unclear. The CDR3 sequence is 14 residues long. V dropped 0 bases and J dropped 3 bases, with 6 bases sitting between them. Germline-derived CDR1 and CDR2 are SGHTA and FQGNSA. CDR3 in amino acids: CASSLAGDYNEQFF. Written as DNA, the CDR3 is TGTGCCAGCAGCTTAGCCGGCGACTACAATGAGCAGTTCTTC. Supplemented by reference TRBV7-2 and TRBJ2-1, the full variable domain reads GAGVSQSPSNKVTEKGKDVELRCDPISGHTALYWYRQSLGQGLEFLIYFQGNSAPDKSGLPSDRFSAERTGGSVSTLTIQRTQQEDSAVYLCASSLAGDYNEQFFGPGTRLTVL.

The chain recombines TRBV12-3 or TRBV12-4 with TRBJ2-7, with D hard to call. This CDR3 has 13 amino acids. The germline V and J ends were trimmed by 1 base and 0 bases, with 4 bases remaining between them. CDR3 region: CASSLEYSYEQYF. The CDR3 nucleotides are TGTGCCAGCAGTTTAGAATACTCCTACGAGCAGTACTTC.

The chain has TRBV21-1 and TRBJ1-4. TRBV21-1 corresponds to a pseudogene. CDR3 length equals 16 residues. DNA for the CDR3: TGTGCCAGCAGCAAAAGAGCTGACCCCAAATGGGAAAAACTGTTTTTT. This codes for CASSKRADPKWEKLFF.

V gene TRBV28 combines with J gene TRBJ1-5; D is perhaps TRBD1 (5 bases). V gave up 8 bases and J gave up 4 bases, with 15 bases separating them. The CDR3 extends over 14 amino acids. In germline, CDR1 is MDHEN, CDR2 SYDVKM. The CDR3 region has the DNA TGTGCCAGCCAGATTGGGGGATTGAATCAGCCCCAGCATTTT. It codes for CASQIGGLNQPQHF.